This passage covers 18 T cell receptor beta chains from one sample sequenced in a study of glioma-infiltrating T cells after dendritic cell vaccination. Using immunoSEQ multiplex PCR, the repertoire was profiled, and TCRdb retains in-frame clones only, with some absent. This sample yields roughly 23,000 clones, of which 75% to 85% are seen a single time; approximately 35% belongs to the top ten. The sample here was blood, taken before dendritic cell vaccination. The source is a human donor with glioblastoma.

V and J are TRBV4-2 and TRBJ2-1, with 9 positions matching TRBD2. With V trimmed by 0 bases and J by 7 bases, 7 bases remained unmatched. Germline V gives CDR1 LGHNA, CDR2 YNFKEQ. The CDR3 runs to 16 residues. CDR3 bases: TGTGCCAGCAGCCAAGAAAGTAGCGGGAGTTCAAATGAGCAGTTCTTC. Protein product: CASSQESSGSSNEQFF.

J is TRBJ1-4 and V is TRBV7-9, with TRBD1 identical over 7 bases. The CDR3 consists of 14 residues. CDR1 is SEHNR and CDR2 is FQNEAQ in the germline V gene (reference sequence). V lost 1 base to trimming and J lost 8 bases; unmatched junction nucleotides: 4. The CDR3 nucleotides read TGTGCCAGCAGCTTAGACAGGGGAGGCGAAAAACTGTTTTTT. Its protein product is CASSLDRGGEKLFF.

The chain employs TRBV10-1 and TRBJ2-7; 7 nucleotides agree with TRBD1. V lost 5 bases, J lost 2 bases, and 9 bases stayed unmatched. The germline V gene has CDR1 WNHNN and CDR2 SYGVQD (reference sequence). This CDR3 contains 15 residues. CDR3: CASSINRDRAYEQYF. CDR3 nucleotide sequence: TGCGCCAGCAGTATCAACCGGGACAGAGCCTACGAGCAGTACTTC.

This chain links TRBV5-6 with TRBJ1-2; TRBD1 agrees at 8 bases. The germline V gene has CDR1 SGHDT and CDR2 YYEEEE. The ends lost 7 bases at V and 6 bases at J; junction bases unmatched: 11. The length of the CDR3 is 14 residues. CDR3 loop: CASARGRGGDGYTF. CDR3 sequence (DNA): TGTGCCAGCGCCAGGGGGCGGGGTGGAGATGGCTACACCTTC.

The chain carries TRBV5-1 and TRBJ1-1; 7 bases line up with TRBD1. The CDR3 is made up of 14 amino acids. Germline CDR1 SGHRS, CDR2 YFSETQ. Trimming removed 4 bases from V and 1 base from J; junction bases left unmatched: 4. This CDR3 is CASSTTGPNTEAFF. Here the CDR3 DNA reads TGCGCCAGCAGCACGACAGGGCCGAACACTGAAGCTTTCTTT.

J is TRBJ2-3 and V is TRBV18; D is uncertain. Germline V lookup: CDR1 KGHSH, CDR2 LQKENI. Between the trimmed V and J ends, which lost 4 bases and 4 bases, there was a span of 9 bases. This CDR3 comprises 13 residues. This CDR3 reads CASSLLNSDTQYF. In nucleotides, the CDR3 is TGTGCCAGCTCACTTTTAAACTCAGATACGCAGTATTTT.

J is TRBJ2-2 and V is TRBV7-9; D is undetermined. Germline lookup yields CDR1 SEHNR and CDR2 FQNEAQ (reference sequence). This CDR3 region has 15 residues. V was cut by 2 bases and J by 5 bases, with 12 bases left in between. CDR3 protein: CASSLLTGVTGELFF. In DNA, the CDR3 is TGTGCCAGCAGCTTACTCACGGGTGTTACCGGGGAGCTGTTTTTT.

J is TRBJ1-3 and V is TRBV19; D unclear. V gave up 7 bases and J gave up 0 bases, with 13 bases separating them. The germline V gene encodes CDR1 LNHDA and CDR2 SQIVND (reference sequence). The CDR3 covers 15 residues. The CDR3 is CASTPYENSGNTIYF. CDR3 bases: TGTGCCAGTACCCCTTATGAGAACTCTGGAAACACCATATATTTT. The entire variable domain, with the rest obtained from reference TRBV19 and TRBJ1-3, is as follows: DGGITQSPKYLFRKEGQNVTLSCEQNLNHDAMYWYRQDPGQGLRLIYYSQIVNDFQKGDIAEGYSVSREKKESFPLTVTSAQKNPTAFYLCASTPYENSGNTIYFGEGSWLTVV.

J is TRBJ2-3 and V is TRBV7-8; D is undetermined. The CDR3 sequence is 14 residues long. Trimming removed 0 bases from V and 2 bases from J, with 6 bases in between. Looked up from germline, CDR1 is SGHVS and CDR2 is FQNEAQ. The CDR3 DNA reads TGTGCCAGCAGCTTAGCGCTATACACAGATACGCAGTATTTT. It is translated as CASSLALYTDTQYF.

The chain links TRBV30 to TRBJ2-2; a possible D gene is TRBD2 (5 bases). The CDR3 length is 14 residues. Trimming took off 2 bases at V and 6 bases at J, with 13 bases between the two ends. Germline V gene data show CDR1 as GTSNPN and CDR2 as SVGIG (reference sequence). The CDR3 DNA is TGTGCCTGGAGTTTAGGACTGGAGGCCGGGGAGCTGTTTTTT. It encodes CAWSLGLEAGELFF.

The genes are TRBV18 and TRBJ2-7; 13 nucleotides align to TRBD2. The CDR3 is 15 residues long. From germline, CDR1 is KGHSH and CDR2 LQKENI. J lost 9 bases, V lost 0 bases, and 5 bases had no gene match. CDR3 bases: TGTGCCAGCTCACCACCCGGGACTAGCGGGGCTGGGCAGTACTTC. Amino acid sequence: CASSPPGTSGAGQYF.

This clone was counted between two and nine times. The junction departs from the called germline gene at one end, perhaps through a read error. The chain has TRBV5-4 and TRBJ2-7; 12 nucleotides match TRBD2. Germline CDR1 reads SGHNT; CDR2 reads YYREEE (reference sequence). The CDR3 has 18 amino acids. The CDR3 region is CASSQDLAGGLLESEQYF. Here the CDR3 DNA reads TGCGCCAGCAGCCAAGATCTAGCGGGAGGGTTATTAGAGAGCGAGCAGTACTTC.

The chain recombines TRBV27 with TRBJ1-2; tentative D call: TRBD1 (6 bases). Trimming took 3 bases from V and 7 from J, leaving 9 bases between them. The germline V gene encodes CDR1 MNHEY and CDR2 SMNVEV (reference sequence). The CDR3 sequence is 12 residues long. The CDR3 loop reads CASSFEGVGYTF. The CDR3 nucleotides are TGTGCCAGCAGTTTCGAGGGGGTTGGCTACACCTTC.

The chain combines TRBV6-1 with TRBJ2-7, with 7 bases identical to TRBD2. In germline, CDR1 is MNHNS, CDR2 SASEGT. This CDR3 contains 15 residues. The V and J ends lost 2 bases and 4 bases, in that order; junction bases with no gene match: 8. This CDR3 is CASSEYASGRYEQYF. In DNA form, the CDR3 reads TGTGCCAGCAGTGAATATGCTAGCGGAAGATACGAGCAGTACTTC.

The V gene is TRBV5-1, the J gene TRBJ2-3, with 16 bases aligning to TRBD2. The germline V gene encodes CDR1 SGHRS and CDR2 YFSETQ. The CDR3 has 20 residues. V gave up 3 bases and J gave up 3 bases; unmatched junction bases: 13. The CDR3 DNA reads as TGCGCCAGCAGCTCCAAACGAGGGACTAGCGGGAGGGCCATAACAGATACGCAGTATTTT. Translated, it gives CASSSKRGTSGRAITDTQYF.

The chain combines TRBV7-9 with TRBJ2-2; weak D call: TRBD2 (6 bases). This CDR3 contains 15 residues. Germline values: CDR1 SEHNR, CDR2 FQNEAQ (reference sequence). V lost 6 bases, J lost 5 bases, and 16 bases lay in between. This CDR3 reads CASRPGRYGTGELFF. The CDR3 coding sequence is TGTGCCAGCAGACCTGGGAGGTACGGGACCGGGGAGCTGTTTTTT.

V is TRBV7-2 and J is TRBJ2-7; TRBD2 matches at 14 bases. The germline V gene encodes CDR1 SGHTA and CDR2 FQGNSA. The CDR3 is made up of 16 amino acids. The trim removed 0 bases at V and 6 bases at J, leaving 4 bases unmatched. The DNA for the CDR3 is TGTGCCAGCAGCTTAGCGCTGGGGACTAGCGGGAGCGAGCAGTACTTC. Translation gives CASSLALGTSGSEQYF.

The chain employs TRBV27 and TRBJ1-4, with a tentative D call TRBD1 (5 bases). The CDR3 is 12 residues long. Germline-derived CDR1 and CDR2 are MNHEY and SMNVEV (reference sequence). Trimming removed 6 bases at V and 8 bases at J, with 10 bases between. DNA of the CDR3: TGTGCCAGCAGGGGGCGGGAGGAAAAACTGTTTTTT. Encoded protein: CASRGREEKLFF.